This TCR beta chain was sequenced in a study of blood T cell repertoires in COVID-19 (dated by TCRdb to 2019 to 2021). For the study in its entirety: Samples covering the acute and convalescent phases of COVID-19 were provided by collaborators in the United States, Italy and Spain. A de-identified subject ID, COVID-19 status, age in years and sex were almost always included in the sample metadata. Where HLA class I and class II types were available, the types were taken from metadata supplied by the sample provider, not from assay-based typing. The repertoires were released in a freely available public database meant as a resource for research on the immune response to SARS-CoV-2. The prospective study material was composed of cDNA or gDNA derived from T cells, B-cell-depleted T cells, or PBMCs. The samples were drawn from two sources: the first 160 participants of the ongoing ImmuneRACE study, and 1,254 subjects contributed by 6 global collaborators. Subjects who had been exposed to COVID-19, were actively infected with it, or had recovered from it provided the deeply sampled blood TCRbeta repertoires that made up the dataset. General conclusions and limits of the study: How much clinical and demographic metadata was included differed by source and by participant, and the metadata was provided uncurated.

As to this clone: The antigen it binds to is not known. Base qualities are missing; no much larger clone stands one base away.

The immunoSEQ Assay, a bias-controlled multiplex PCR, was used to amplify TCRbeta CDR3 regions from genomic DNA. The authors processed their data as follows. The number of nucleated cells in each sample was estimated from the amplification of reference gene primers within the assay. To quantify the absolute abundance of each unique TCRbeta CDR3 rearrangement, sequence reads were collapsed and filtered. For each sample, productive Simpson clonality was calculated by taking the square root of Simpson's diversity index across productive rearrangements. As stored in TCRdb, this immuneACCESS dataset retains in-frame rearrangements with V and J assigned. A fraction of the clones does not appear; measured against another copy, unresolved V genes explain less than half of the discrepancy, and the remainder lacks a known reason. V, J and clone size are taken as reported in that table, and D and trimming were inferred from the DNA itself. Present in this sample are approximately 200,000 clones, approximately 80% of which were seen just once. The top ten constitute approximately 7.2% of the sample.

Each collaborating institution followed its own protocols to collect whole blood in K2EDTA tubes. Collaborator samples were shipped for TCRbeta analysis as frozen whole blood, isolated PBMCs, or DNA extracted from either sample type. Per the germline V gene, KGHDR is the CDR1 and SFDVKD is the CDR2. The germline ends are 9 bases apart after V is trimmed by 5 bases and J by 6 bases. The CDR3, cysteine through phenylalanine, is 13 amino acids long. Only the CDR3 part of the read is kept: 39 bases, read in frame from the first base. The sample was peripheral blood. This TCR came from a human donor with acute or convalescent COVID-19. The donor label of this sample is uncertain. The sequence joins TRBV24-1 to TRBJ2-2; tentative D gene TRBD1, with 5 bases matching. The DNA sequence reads TGTGCCACCAGTGGGCAGGGTGCCGGGGAGCTGTTTTTT. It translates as CATSGQGAGELFF.